A single sample gave rise to the 10 T cell receptor beta chains below, sequenced in a study of blood T cell repertoires in COVID-19. Profiling relied on immunoSEQ multiplex PCR, and the TCRdb table lists in-frame clones only, not all of them. The table lists roughly 250,000 clones, 70% to 90% of them singletons. Sequencing used PBMCs or T cells enriched from blood (not recorded which). These TCRs come from a woman aged 40 to 50 with acute COVID-19.

V gene TRBV29-1 combines with J gene TRBJ2-4; perhaps TRBD2 as D (6 bases). The CDR3 sequence is 12 residues long. V shed 7 bases and J shed 5 bases, with 12 bases lying between them. Germline lookup yields CDR1 SQVTM and CDR2 ANQGSEA. The CDR3 coding sequence is TGCAGCGCCCCGGGGGACCAAAACATTCAGTACTTC. Its protein product is CSAPGDQNIQYF. Based on the CDR3 plus reference TRBV29-1 and TRBJ2-4, the full variable domain is SAVISQKPSRDICQRGTSLTIQCQVDSQVTMMFWYRQQPGQSLTLIATANQGSEATYESGFVIDKFPISRPNLTFSTLTVSNMSPEDSSIYLCSAPGDQNIQYFGAGTRLSVL.

The chain recombines TRBV12-3 or TRBV12-4 with TRBJ2-2; D call uncertain. This CDR3 spans 13 amino acids. V lost 3 bases, J lost 5 bases, and 7 bases lay in between. CDR3 loop: CASSFLVTGELFF. In DNA form, the CDR3 reads TGTGCCAGCAGTTTTCTTGTAACCGGGGAGCTGTTTTTT.

This chain links TRBV27 with TRBJ2-1; D gene ambiguous. CDR3 length equals 13 residues. Germline V lookup: CDR1 MNHEY, CDR2 SMNVEV (reference sequence). Trimming cost V 10 bases and J 1 base, with 11 bases left between them. CDR3 residues: CATTVGSYNEQFF. In DNA, the CDR3 is TGTGCCACTACCGTCGGTTCCTACAATGAGCAGTTCTTC.

There are a few counts of this clone. This sequence joins TRBV3-1 (or the pseudogene TRBV3-2) and TRBJ2-1; D is ambiguous. This CDR3 is built from 13 residues. Germline V gene sequence: CDR1 LGHDT, CDR2 YNNKEL (reference sequence). V lost 0 bases, J lost 15 bases, and 15 bases lay in between. DNA for the CDR3: TGTGCCAGCAGCCAAGATAATCGGCGGAGTCGGTTCTTC. This sequence encodes CASSQDNRRSRFF.

V gene TRBV19 combines with J gene TRBJ1-5; possible D gene TRBD1, 6 bases. This CDR3 spans 14 amino acids. Germline V gene lookup returns CDR1 LNHDA and CDR2 SQIVND (reference sequence). The V end was cut by 8 bases, the J end by 6 bases, with 17 bases between. The CDR3 spells CASGLAGEGQPQHF. The CDR3 nucleotides are TGTGCCAGTGGGCTCGCAGGGGAGGGTCAGCCCCAGCATTTT.

CDR3 DNA: TGTGCCAGCAGTGGACCGACAGGGGGGTACACCGGGGAGCTGTTTTTT. Residues: CASSGPTGGYTGELFF. This chain joins TRBV25-1 and TRBJ2-2, with 9 bases that match TRBD1. The germline CDR1 and CDR2 sequences are MGHDK and SYGVNS. J gave up 3 bases and V 4 bases, and 6 bases lay outside the gene matches. The CDR3 length is 16 residues.

The chain is built from TRBV27 and TRBJ2-7; 11 nucleotides align to TRBD2. The CDR3 spans 17 residues. CDR1 is MNHEY, CDR2 SMNVEV, per germline (reference sequence). Losses at the gene ends were 5 bases for V and 0 bases for J; bases not matched to a gene: 9. The CDR3 is CASSRTSGSVSSYEQYF. As DNA, the CDR3 is TGTGCCAGCAGTCGCACTAGCGGGAGTGTAAGCTCCTACGAGCAGTACTTC.

This rearrangement joins TRBV21-1 to TRBJ1-1. TRBV21-1 is labeled a pseudogene. The CDR3 runs 12 residues. The CDR3 spells CASSSRGGEAFF. In DNA, the CDR3 is TGTGCCAGCAGCTCAAGGGGAGGCGAAGCTTTCTTT.

The CDR3 is CATSSAELTDTQYF. The CDR3 DNA sequence: TGTGCCACTAGCTCTGCGGAGCTCACAGATACGCAGTATTTT. The V gene is TRBV15, the J gene TRBJ2-3; D gene unclear. This CDR3 contains 14 residues. The germline CDR1 and CDR2 sequences are LNHNV and YYDKDF (reference sequence). Trimming removed 9 bases at V and 2 bases at J, with 15 bases between.

V gene TRBV4-1 combines with J gene TRBJ2-7; TRBD2 matches at 15 bases. CDR3 size: 16 residues. The V and J ends lost 1 base and 7 bases, in that order; junction bases with no gene match: 5. CDR1 and CDR2 (germline): MGHRA, YSYEKL. The CDR3 region is CASSQGGLAGGGEQYF. DNA for the CDR3: TGCGCCAGCAGCCAAGGGGGACTAGCGGGAGGAGGTGAGCAGTACTTC.